The 28 T cell receptor beta chains below come from one sample, sequenced in a study of blood T cell repertoires in COVID-19. Sequencing was performed with immunoSEQ multiplex PCR; in TCRdb, only in-frame clones are kept and a portion is missing. The table includes 410,000 or so clones, 75% to 90% detected once. Sequencing was carried out using peripheral blood. All receptors come from a woman between 40 and 50 years old with COVID-19, enrolled during active disease.

This chain uses TRBV5-1 with TRBJ1-1; TRBD1 might be the D (6 bases). Germline CDR1 reads SGHRS; CDR2 reads YFSETQ. V lost 3 bases and J 5 bases, leaving 17 bases between the germline ends. The CDR3 consists of 15 residues. The CDR3 DNA reads as TGCGCCAGCAGCTCCAATGTGGGGGCAGGGACTGAAGCTTTCTTT. This encodes CASSSNVGAGTEAFF. The whole variable domain, remainder taken from reference TRBV5-1 and TRBJ1-1, is KAGVTQTPRYLIKTRGQQVTLSCSPISGHRSVSWYQQTPGQGLQFLFEYFSETQRNKGNFPGRFSGRQFSNSRSEMNVSTLELGDSALYLCASSSNVGAGTEAFFGQGTRLTVV.

V and J are TRBV9 and TRBJ2-7; possibly TRBD2 for D (7 bases). The V end lost 4 bases, the J end lost 5 bases, and 16 bases lay between the germline ends. Looked up from germline, CDR1 is SGDLS and CDR2 is YYNGEE. The CDR3 runs to 14 residues. CDR3 in amino acids: CASSSNEGGDEQYF. In DNA form, the CDR3 reads TGTGCCAGCAGCTCAAATGAGGGGGGGGACGAGCAGTACTTC.

The J gene is TRBJ2-5, the V gene TRBV2; 8 bases agree with TRBD1. The CDR3 loop spans 15 amino acids. J lost 1 base, V lost 8 bases, and 9 bases had no gene match. CDR1 and CDR2 (germline): SNHLY, FYNNEI. The CDR3 region is CASLVDRAFQETQYF. The CDR3 DNA sequence: TGTGCCAGCTTGGTGGACAGGGCATTCCAAGAGACCCAGTACTTC.

The rearrangement links TRBV27 to TRBJ2-3; 9 bases line up with TRBD1. The CDR3 consists of 18 residues. With 4 bases clipped from V and 1 base from J, the junction kept 12 bases outside the gene matches. CDR1 is MNHEY and CDR2 is SMNVEV in the germline V gene (reference sequence). The CDR3 coding sequence is TGTGCCAGCAGTTGGAAGACCGGGACAGGGTTTGGCACAGATACGCAGTATTTT. It is translated as CASSWKTGTGFGTDTQYF.

In DNA form, the CDR3 reads TGTGCCAGCCGATCGGGTGCCTATAGCAATCAGCCCCAGCATTTT. Translated: CASRSGAYSNQPQHF. V usage is TRBV6-5 and J usage is TRBJ1-5; no clear D gene. This CDR3 has 15 residues. Germline lookup yields CDR1 MNHEY and CDR2 SVGAGI. Trimming took 8 bases from V and 0 from J, leaving 14 bases between them.

About this clone itself: Other DNA sequences from this sample encode an identical CDR3 as well. The chain has TRBV6-5 and TRBJ1-2; D uncertain. The CDR3 covers 13 residues. Germline CDR1 MNHEY, CDR2 SVGAGI. V was shortened by 4 bases and J by 3 bases, with 9 bases between the two germline ends. CDR3 bases: TGTGCCAGCAGTTCTCGGGAGGACTATGGCTACACCTTC. It translates to CASSSREDYGYTF.

The chain uses TRBV6-1 and TRBJ1-6; 9 nucleotides align to TRBD1. Per germline, CDR1 MNHNS and CDR2 SASEGT. CDR3 size: 17 residues. J gave up 8 bases and V 4 bases, and 12 bases lay outside the gene matches. As DNA, the CDR3 is TGTGCCAGCAGTGCGTCTACAGGGGGCAGGGGAGATTCACCCCTCCACTTT. It encodes CASSASTGGRGDSPLHF.

This clone is a singleton in its sample. The chain joins TRBV24-1 to TRBJ1-6; D might be TRBD1 (6 bases). From germline, CDR1 is KGHDR and CDR2 SFDVKD. With 2 bases removed from V and 8 bases from J, the gap between germline ends came to 12 bases. The CDR3 extends over 15 amino acids. This CDR3 is CATSDSTGLDSPLHF. The CDR3 coding sequence is TGTGCCACCAGTGATTCCACAGGGTTGGATTCACCCCTCCACTTT.

This chain links TRBV6-5 with TRBJ1-2, with 8 positions matching TRBD1. The CDR3 length is 14 residues. V shed 2 bases, J shed 7 bases, and the junction held 6 bases outside the gene matches. CDR1 is MNHEY and CDR2 is SVGAGI in the germline V gene. CDR3 loop: CASSYRQGTSGYTF. CDR3 DNA: TGTGCCAGCAGTTACCGACAGGGGACGAGTGGCTACACCTTC.

V is TRBV12-3 or TRBV12-4 and J is TRBJ1-1; the D gene is possibly TRBD1 (6 bases). The CDR3 loop spans 13 amino acids. The ends were cut back, 4 bases at V and 4 bases at J, with 10 bases in the middle. In DNA, the CDR3 is TGTGCCAGCAGTTCAGGGGTTGCCACTGAAGCTTTCTTT. Residues: CASSSGVATEAFF.

This clone was picked up a small number of times. The chain couples TRBV5-6 to TRBJ2-7; D is perhaps TRBD2 (5 bases). This CDR3 comprises 11 residues. CDR1 is SGHDT and CDR2 is YYEEEE in the germline V gene. V was trimmed by 6 bases and J by 7 bases, leaving 11 bases between them. CDR3 in DNA: TGTGCCAGCACCCGAGGGTGGGAGCAGTACTTC. This codes for CASTRGWEQYF.

The chain has TRBV19 and TRBJ1-2; 9 nucleotides match TRBD1. The V gene's germline CDR1 is LNHDA and CDR2 SQIVND (reference sequence). The CDR3 covers 14 residues. Trimming at V came to 6 bases and at J to 8 bases, leaving 10 bases not matched to a gene. CDR3 DNA: TGTGCCAGTAGCCATGGACAGGGGTCGTACGGCTACACCTTC. Protein: CASSHGQGSYGYTF.

The chain carries TRBV12-3 or TRBV12-4 and TRBJ2-1; D might be TRBD2 (6 bases). The CDR3 extends over 13 amino acids. V dropped 10 bases and J dropped 4 bases, with 14 bases sitting between them. This CDR3 reads CATLSGLYNEQFF. The DNA for the CDR3 is TGTGCCACCCTCTCGGGACTTTACAATGAGCAGTTCTTC.

J is TRBJ1-4 and V is TRBV10-3; tentative D call: TRBD1 (5 bases). The CDR3 covers 15 residues. The germline V gene has CDR1 ENHRY and CDR2 SYGVKD. V gave up 4 bases and J gave up 4 bases, with 13 bases separating them. CDR3 DNA: TGTGCCATCAGTGGCGGGGGGGGAAATAATGAAAAACTGTTTTTT. Protein sequence: CAISGGGGNNEKLFF.

The genes are TRBV11-2 and TRBJ1-4; 9 bases line up with TRBD1. The CDR3 is 16 residues long. From germline, CDR1 is SGHAT and CDR2 FQNNGV. V lost 3 bases to trimming and J lost 5 bases; unmatched junction nucleotides: 7. CDR3 protein: CASSLGGQGRNEKLFF. The CDR3 nucleotides are TGTGCCAGCAGCTTGGGGGGACAGGGCCGAAATGAAAAACTGTTTTTT.

The gene calls are TRBV5-1 and TRBJ2-5; D is uncertain. Germline CDR1 is SGHRS and CDR2 is YFSETQ. The CDR3 consists of 14 residues. V lost 0 bases, J lost 2 bases, and 8 bases lay in between. The CDR3 bases are TGCGCCAGCAGCTTGGCCCCCCAACAAGAGACCCAGTACTTC. Translation gives CASSLAPQQETQYF.

This clone was picked up one time. The V call is TRBV14, the J call TRBJ1-2, with D unclear. Germline V gene lookup returns CDR1 SGHDN and CDR2 FVKESK. The CDR3 runs 15 residues. The germline V and J ends were trimmed by 1 base and 7 bases, with 16 bases remaining between them. CDR3: CASSQATGFPGGYTF. CDR3 DNA sequence: TGTGCCAGCAGCCAAGCGACGGGGTTCCCGGGTGGCTACACCTTC.

This chain joins TRBV4-3 and TRBJ1-6; 7 bases are shared with TRBD1. The CDR3 totals 13 residues. V trimming: 4 bases; J trimming: 10 bases; junction bases outside the gene matches: 4. Germline V lookup: CDR1 LGHNA, CDR2 YSLEER. This CDR3 is CASSLRQGSPLHF. The CDR3 DNA reads as TGCGCCAGCAGCCTCCGACAGGGCTCACCCCTCCACTTT.

This chain uses TRBV27 with TRBJ1-3; D gene uncertain. Germline-derived CDR1 and CDR2 are MNHEY and SMNVEV (reference sequence). V was trimmed by 3 bases and J by 0 bases, leaving 9 bases between them. The CDR3 is 15 amino acids. The CDR3, as DNA: TGTGCCAGCAGTTTCACACCGCTCTCTGGAAACACCATATATTTT. It encodes CASSFTPLSGNTIYF.

The J gene is TRBJ2-7, the V gene TRBV6-5, with no clear D. Germline CDR1 MNHEY, CDR2 SVGAGI. The germline V and J ends were trimmed by 5 bases and 4 bases, with 9 bases remaining between them. CDR3 length: 12 residues. The chain's CDR3 is CASSPNGYEQYF. Written as DNA, the CDR3 is TGTGCCAGCAGTCCCAACGGGTACGAGCAGTACTTC.

The chain joins TRBV2 to TRBJ2-7, with 10 bases that match TRBD1. Germline V gene sequence: CDR1 SNHLY, CDR2 FYNNEI. The CDR3 is 15 residues long. V was clipped by 5 bases and J by 3 bases; unmatched bases: 7. CDR3 sequence: CASSLKGQGIYEQYF. The CDR3 region has the DNA TGTGCCAGCAGTCTTAAGGGACAGGGGATCTACGAGCAGTACTTC.

The genes are TRBV4-1 and TRBJ2-7, with 8 positions matching TRBD2. The CDR3 extends over 15 amino acids. Germline V CDR1 and CDR2: MGHRA, YSYEKL. With 1 base clipped from V and 3 bases from J, the junction kept 5 bases outside the gene matches. The DNA for the CDR3 is TGCGCCAGCAGCCAAGCGGGACTAGGGGACTACGAGCAGTACTTC. Its protein product is CASSQAGLGDYEQYF.

The rearrangement links TRBV29-1 to TRBJ2-2; D possibly corresponds to TRBD1 (6 bases). Trimming cost V 2 bases and J 4 bases, with 17 bases left between them. The CDR3 contains 16 residues. Germline V gene data show CDR1 as SQVTM and CDR2 as ANQGSEA. CDR3 in amino acids: CSVETYVQGTTGELFF. CDR3 coding DNA: TGCAGCGTTGAAACGTATGTGCAGGGGACCACCGGGGAGCTGTTTTTT.

This sequence joins TRBV11-3 and TRBJ2-1; D is perhaps TRBD2 (7 bases). Germline V gene sequence: CDR1 SGHNT, CDR2 YENEEA. This CDR3 has 15 residues. Trimming took off 0 bases at V and 7 bases at J, with 13 bases between the two ends. The CDR3 DNA is TGTGCCAGCAGCTTAGAGGGGGGGCGCCTTAATGAGCAGTTCTTC. Encoded protein: CASSLEGGRLNEQFF.

This sequence joins TRBV9 and TRBJ2-5, with 9 bases fitting TRBD2. This CDR3 contains 15 residues. CDR1 and CDR2 from the germline V gene are SGDLS and YYNGEE. Trimming at V came to 4 bases and at J to 5 bases, leaving 9 bases not matched to a gene. The CDR3 loop reads CASSFAAGGLETQYF. For the CDR3, the DNA is TGTGCCAGCAGCTTTGCGGCGGGAGGGCTGGAGACCCAGTACTTC.

The V gene is TRBV15, the J gene TRBJ2-7, with 7 nucleotides matching TRBD2. The CDR3 is 16 amino acids. The germline CDR1 and CDR2 sequences are LNHNV and YYDKDF (reference sequence). V dropped 2 bases and J dropped 2; count of bases not matched to a gene: 9. CDR3 amino acids: CATSRLRGGSPYEQYF. Written as DNA, the CDR3 is TGTGCCACCAGCAGATTACGCGGGGGATCCCCCTACGAGCAGTACTTC.

The chain recombines TRBV18 with TRBJ1-6; TRBD1 is a possible D gene (6 bases). In germline, CDR1 is KGHSH, CDR2 LQKENI. This CDR3 contains 15 residues. Between the trimmed V and J ends, which lost 6 bases and 7 bases, there was a span of 16 bases. The CDR3 DNA reads as TGTGCCAGCTCTCCGATAACAGGGCTCAATTCACCCCTCCACTTT. Protein product: CASSPITGLNSPLHF.

This chain links TRBV5-6 with TRBJ2-3; maybe TRBD1 (5 bases). This CDR3 is built from 16 residues. Germline CDR1 SGHDT, CDR2 YYEEEE. V lost 0 bases and J lost 1, with 12 bases in between. The CDR3 nucleotides are TGTGCCAGCAGCTTGGGTCCAGGGATACGCACAGATACGCAGTATTTT. Protein sequence: CASSLGPGIRTDTQYF.